The 21 T cell receptor beta chains below come from one sample, sequenced in a study of blood T cell repertoires in COVID-19. Sequencing was performed with immunoSEQ multiplex PCR; in TCRdb, only in-frame clones are kept and a portion is missing. The sample carries about 420,000 clones, roughly 89% recorded once. The sequenced sample consisted of peripheral blood. These receptors all come from a man aged 18-30 years with COVID-19, enrolled during active disease.

The chain carries TRBV10-2 and TRBJ2-7; D gene uncertain. CDR1 is WSHSY, CDR2 SAAADI, per germline. This CDR3 is built from 16 residues. V lost 0 bases and J lost 3, with 15 bases in between. The CDR3 loop is CASSESTGMGGYEQYF. CDR3 in DNA: TGCGCCAGCAGTGAGTCGACTGGAATGGGTGGCTACGAGCAGTACTTC.

This clone was recorded a few times. The chain employs TRBV7-9 and TRBJ2-7, with D hard to call. CDR3 length equals 16 residues. The germline V gene encodes CDR1 SEHNR and CDR2 FQNEAQ (reference sequence). Trimming stripped 0 bases from V and 3 bases from J, with 15 bases between. CDR3 DNA: TGTGCCAGCAGCTTAGCGCTTGGGCAGAAAGGCTACGAGCAGTACTTC. It is translated as CASSLALGQKGYEQYF.

Here the CDR3 reads CASKLGLGLAGEDSNEQFF. CDR3 DNA sequence: TGTGCCAGCAAGTTGGGGTTAGGACTAGCGGGGGAGGATAGCAATGAGCAGTTCTTC. This chain links TRBV2 with TRBJ2-1; 13 bases map to TRBD2. J was trimmed by 6 bases and V by 7 bases; bases with no gene match: 18. Germline-derived CDR1 and CDR2 are SNHLY and FYNNEI. The CDR3 spans 19 residues.

The V call is TRBV20-1, the J call TRBJ1-4, with 7 bases that match TRBD1. The CDR3 spans 11 residues. Germline CDR1 and CDR2: DFQATT and SNEGSKA (reference sequence). Unmatched junction bases numbered 6, after V lost 3 bases and J lost 14 bases. The CDR3 sequence is CSASQQGRLFF. In DNA, the CDR3 is TGCAGTGCTAGTCAACAGGGGAGGCTGTTTTTT.

The V call is TRBV2, the J call TRBJ1-3; no clear D. Germline CDR1 and CDR2: SNHLY and FYNNEI. The length of the CDR3 is 13 residues. The V end lost 3 bases, the J end lost 4 bases, and 7 bases lay between the germline ends. The CDR3, as DNA: TGTGCCAGCAGTGAGTGGCGGGGAAACACCATATATTTT. It translates to CASSEWRGNTIYF.

V usage is TRBV2 and J usage is TRBJ2-3; possibly TRBD2 for D (6 bases). The CDR3 spans 15 residues. V was trimmed by 2 bases and J by 6 bases, leaving 15 bases between them. Germline V CDR1 and CDR2: SNHLY, FYNNEI. The CDR3 sequence is CASSERGGAVDTQYF. DNA of the CDR3: TGTGCCAGCAGTGAAAGGGGCGGGGCGGTGGATACGCAGTATTTT. Full variable domain (missing parts from reference TRBV2 and TRBJ2-3): EPEVTQTPSHQVTQMGQEVILRCVPISNHLYFYWYRQILGQKVEFLVSFYNNEISEKSEIFDDQFSVERPDGSNFTLKIRSTKLEDSAMYFCASSERGGAVDTQYFGPGTRLTVL.

This chain uses TRBV6-6 with TRBJ2-7, with 9 bases fitting TRBD2. CDR1 is MNHNY, CDR2 SVGAGI, per germline (reference sequence). The CDR3 covers 15 residues. The junction had 8 bases not matched to a gene; V was cut back by 5 bases and J by 3 bases. CDR3 sequence reads: CASSPPISGSYEQYF. Here the CDR3 DNA reads TGTGCCAGCAGTCCCCCAATTAGCGGGAGCTACGAGCAGTACTTC.

The chain combines TRBV7-9 with TRBJ2-5, with D perhaps TRBD2 (5 bases). Germline CDR1 reads SEHNR; CDR2 reads FQNEAQ (reference sequence). The CDR3 contains 13 residues. V lost 2 bases and J 9 bases, leaving 13 bases between the germline ends. Here the CDR3 reads CASSLWGEEAQYF. CDR3 sequence (DNA): TGTGCCAGCAGCTTATGGGGAGAGGAGGCCCAGTACTTC. Based on the CDR3 plus reference TRBV7-9 and TRBJ2-5, the full variable domain is DTGVSQNPRHKITKRGQNVTFRCDPISEHNRLYWYRQTLGQGPEFLTYFQNEAQLEKSRLLSDRFSAERPKGSFSTLEIQRTEQGDSAMYLCASSLWGEEAQYFGPGTRLLVL.

This chain uses TRBV2 with TRBJ2-1, with 7 bases fitting TRBD1. The length of the CDR3 is 13 residues. The V gene's germline CDR1 is SNHLY and CDR2 FYNNEI. With 10 bases clipped from V and 4 bases from J, the junction kept 7 bases outside the gene matches. The CDR3 DNA is TGTGCCACACGGGACAGAAGTTACAATGAGCAGTTCTTC. This translates into CATRDRSYNEQFF.

This clone has more than one count but fewer than ten. The genes are TRBV4-1 and TRBJ1-1; D unclear. The CDR3 sequence is 14 residues long. The germline V and J ends were trimmed by 0 bases and 5 bases, with 10 bases remaining between them. From germline, CDR1 is MGHRA and CDR2 YSYEKL. CDR3 residues: CASSQDAQRTEAFF. The CDR3 coding sequence is TGCGCCAGCAGCCAAGATGCTCAGCGAACTGAAGCTTTCTTT.

This sequence joins TRBV6-5 and TRBJ1-2, with 7 nucleotides matching TRBD1. Germline V CDR1 and CDR2: MNHEY, SVGAGI. This CDR3 contains 15 residues. The V gene end was trimmed by 2 bases and the J gene end by 5 bases; junction bases not matched to a gene: 8. CDR3 protein: CASSYGGGSGYGYTF. CDR3 bases: TGTGCCAGCAGTTACGGAGGGGGCTCAGGGTATGGCTACACCTTC.

The V gene is TRBV11-3, the J gene TRBJ2-1; D gene unclear. This CDR3 has 17 amino acids. V lost 4 bases, J lost 8 bases, and 24 bases lay in between. Germline CDR1 reads SGHNT; CDR2 reads YENEEA. For the CDR3, the DNA is TGTGCCAGCAGCTCTCCCCTGGCGGCTCTACGGGTCCATGAGCAGTTCTTC. Protein sequence: CASSSPLAALRVHEQFF.

This chain links TRBV30 with TRBJ1-6; perhaps TRBD1 as D (6 bases). The CDR3 is 15 amino acids. The V and J ends lost 6 bases and 10 bases respectively, with 22 bases between them. Germline V gene lookup returns CDR1 GTSNPN and CDR2 SVGIG (reference sequence). The chain's CDR3 is CACLNLGAVGSPLHF. The CDR3 region has the DNA TGTGCCTGTCTTAACTTGGGGGCCGTAGGATCACCCCTCCACTTT.

This rearrangement joins TRBV4-1 to TRBJ1-5, with no clear D. The CDR3 runs 14 residues. Trimming took 4 bases from V and 2 from J, leaving 9 bases between them. CDR1 and CDR2 (germline): MGHRA, YSYEKL. DNA for the CDR3: TGCGCCAGCAGCCCCGGGAGCGGCAATCAGCCCCAGCATTTT. Amino acids: CASSPGSGNQPQHF.

The chain couples TRBV5-5 to TRBJ1-1; TRBD1 agrees at 7 bases. The CDR3 is 15 residues long. V shed 2 bases and J 8 bases; nucleotides not matched to a gene: 12. Germline CDR1 and CDR2: SGHKS and YYEKEE (reference sequence). CDR3 sequence: CASSFGDSPLEEAFF. The CDR3 DNA sequence: TGTGCCAGCAGCTTCGGGGACAGCCCCTTAGAAGAAGCTTTCTTT.

This clone has a single count. The junction departs from germline at one end; a sequencing error may be responsible. The chain recombines TRBV7-7 with TRBJ2-5, with 9 bases that match TRBD2. CDR3 length equals 14 residues. The germline CDR1 and CDR2 sequences are SSHAT and FNYEAQ (reference sequence). CDR3 amino acids: CASSSAGGRETQYF. CDR3 DNA sequence: TGTGCTAGCAGCTCAGCGGGGGGTAGGGAGACCCAGTACTTC.

This sequence joins TRBV3-1 (or the pseudogene TRBV3-2) and TRBJ1-6; D gene unclear. Trimming cost V 1 base and J 6 bases, with 13 bases left between them. The germline V gene encodes CDR1 LGHDT and CDR2 YNNKEL (reference sequence). CDR3 size: 16 residues. This chain's CDR3 is CASSQGRFEGNSPLHF. DNA of the CDR3: TGTGCCAGCAGCCAAGGAAGGTTCGAGGGTAATTCACCCCTCCACTTT.

This chain uses TRBV2 with TRBJ2-3, with TRBD2 matching 8 bases. Germline values: CDR1 SNHLY, CDR2 FYNNEI. Unmatched junction bases numbered 8, after V lost 4 bases and J lost 2 bases. CDR3 size: 16 residues. CDR3 DNA: TGTGCCAGCAGTGCTGCGGGGGGCCTCACCACAGATACGCAGTATTTT. It translates to CASSAAGGLTTDTQYF.

The chain recombines TRBV2 with TRBJ1-5; no definite D call. This CDR3 contains 13 residues. Germline V gene sequence: CDR1 SNHLY, CDR2 FYNNEI. Deletions cut 7 bases from V and 4 bases from J, with 11 bases between. The CDR3 sequence: CASKAEQNQPQHF. Here the CDR3 DNA reads TGTGCCAGCAAGGCAGAACAGAATCAGCCCCAGCATTTT.

The J gene is TRBJ2-2, the V gene TRBV29-1; D remains ambiguous. The CDR3 totals 13 residues. With 4 bases removed from V and 7 bases from J, the gap between germline ends came to 13 bases. In germline, CDR1 is SQVTM, CDR2 ANQGSEA. CDR3 sequence reads: CSVVGEEGGELFF. CDR3 DNA sequence: TGCAGCGTTGTAGGCGAGGAAGGCGGGGAGCTGTTTTTT.

The chain couples TRBV12-3 or TRBV12-4 to TRBJ2-1; D is unclear. The length of the CDR3 is 13 residues. Trimming removed 2 bases from V and 5 bases from J, with 7 bases in between. The CDR3 DNA is TGTGCCAGCAGTTTAAGTGGCAACAATGAGCAGTTCTTC. It encodes CASSLSGNNEQFF.